This T cell receptor (beta chain) was retrieved from a study of CD8+ T cells in alopecia areata. Extracted from the samples, RNA was reverse transcribed into cDNA to serve as the sequencing template. Some clones are missing from TCRdb's copy, which holds only in-frame ones; the method was immunoSEQ multiplex PCR. The sample yields about 300,000 clones, roughly 64% seen once. A single count supports this clone. Its antigen remains unidentified. The CDR3 loop spans 14 amino acids. Germline V CDR1 and CDR2: MDHEN, SYDVKM. V dropped 2 bases and J dropped 6; count of bases not matched to a gene: 3. The treatment denotes: oral pan-JAK inhibitor, 5-10 mg twice daily. General study results and limits: The presence of one nonresponder keeps the tie between baseline CD8+ expansion and response uncertain. A large proportion of expanded lesional clones were detected persisting in scalp and blood during tofacitinib. Expanded CD8+ clones among the top 100, as well as scalp clonality, were significantly decreased by tofacitinib.

Specimen: CD4+ T cells sorted from blood, collected at week 24, from a patient treated with tofacitinib. The V gene is TRBV28, the J gene TRBJ2-3; 9 nucleotides match TRBD2. The origin of this receptor is a human donor with alopecia areata. CDR3 coding DNA: TGTGCCAGCAGTTTAGCGGGGGGGCCTGATACGCAGTATTTT. Its translation: CASSLAGGPDTQYF.